This T cell receptor beta chain was retrieved from a study of response to subunit inactivated influenza vaccine (dated by TCRdb to the late 2010s). For the study in its entirety: To follow how T cells responded to a trivalent subunit inactivated influenza vaccine, the researchers relied on deep quantitative profiling of the T cell receptor repertoire.

The receptor library was made with RT-PCR. Sequenced using an Illumina HiSeq 2500. In-frame beta chains were kept once TCRdb had trimmed the public reads at Q25 with fastp and called clones with MiXCR. Records with the same CDR3 protein are collapsed into one entry carrying the most frequent genes and DNA. The sample table shows fewer than 600,000 distinct CDR3 sequences, and 7.2% are seen once. 13% of the sample is taken by the ten largest. General conclusions and limits of the study: The authors suggested that each seasonal influenza vaccination may recruit only a limited number of new T cells.

The CDR3 contains 15 residues, cysteine and phenylalanine counted. The only DNA kept is the CDR3, 45 bases in frame from the first base. V is pared back by 1 base and J by 4 bases, with 13 bases lying between the germline termini. The germline V gene encodes CDR1 SGHRS and CDR2 YFSETQ. This clonotype showed up many times. The target of this receptor is not known. No clone much larger than this one lies a single base away; base qualities are absent. The chain uses TRBV5-1 and TRBJ2-3, with TRBD2 perhaps the D gene, on 5 matching bases. Sample: PBMCs from blood, taken less than 30 months after vaccination. The sequence was obtained from a man aged 45 to 70 who received an inactivated influenza vaccine. Donor details come from another sample of the same person, matched by shared clones. In nucleotides, the sequence is TGCGCCAGCAGCTTGCGGGGTAGCGTAGCAGATACGCAGTATTTT. Translated, it reads CASSLRGSVADTQYF. The reference TRBV5-1 and TRBJ2-3 proteins fill in what lies around the CDR3, so the full variable domain reads KAGVTQTPRYLIKTRGQQVTLSCSPISGHRSVSWYQQTPGQGLQFLFEYFSETQRNKGNFPGRFSGRQFSNSRSEMNVSTLELGDSALYLCASSLRGSVADTQYFGPGTRLTVL.